The clone carrying this T cell receptor beta chain was seen many times. Unique molecular identifiers were built into the TCRbeta library. TCRdb reprocessed the PCR reads via MiXCR and lists one record per CDR3 protein. The repertoire holds a few hundred thousand distinct CDR3 sequences, with roughly two fifths as singletons. This entry comes from a study of T-cell reconstitution after alpha-beta-depleted transplantation in children. The trim removed 7 bases at V and 0 bases at J, leaving 4 bases unmatched. Germline V lookup: CDR1 SQVTM, CDR2 ANQGSEA. CDR3 length: 14 amino acids. The receptor was isolated from a girl aged 2 to 10 with aplastic anemia, due to receive a stem cell transplant. The rearrangement uses TRBV29-1 and TRBJ2-1, with 9 bases aligning to TRBD1. Sequenced here: PBMCs, sampled before TCRalphabeta/CD19-depleted stem cell transplant. The CDR3 spells CSDTTGGSYNEQFF. The CDR3 bases are TGCAGCGACACGACAGGGGGCTCCTACAATGAGCAGTTCTTC.